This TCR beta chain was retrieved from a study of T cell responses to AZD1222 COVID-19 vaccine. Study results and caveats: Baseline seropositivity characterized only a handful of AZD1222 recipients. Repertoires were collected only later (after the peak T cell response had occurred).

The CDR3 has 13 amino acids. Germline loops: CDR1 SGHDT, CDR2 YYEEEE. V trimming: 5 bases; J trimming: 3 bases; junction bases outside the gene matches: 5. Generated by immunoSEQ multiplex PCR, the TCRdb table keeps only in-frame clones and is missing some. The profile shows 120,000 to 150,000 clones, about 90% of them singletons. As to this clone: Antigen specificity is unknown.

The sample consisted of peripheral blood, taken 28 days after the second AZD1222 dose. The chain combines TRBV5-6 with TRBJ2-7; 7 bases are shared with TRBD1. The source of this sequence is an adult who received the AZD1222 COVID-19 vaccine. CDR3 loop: CASRDRSYYEQYF. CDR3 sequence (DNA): TGTGCCAGCAGGGACAGGAGTTACTACGAGCAGTACTTC.